These 23 T cell receptor beta chains were all obtained from the same sample, sequenced in a study of shared clonotypes between healthy human individuals. Data came from immunoSEQ multiplex PCR; TCRdb stores just in-frame clones and leaves some out. Among roughly 2.5 million clones listed, roughly 92% were seen once. What was sequenced was naive CD4+ T cells sorted from blood. This sample's subset: CD45RA+ positively selected. These receptors all come from a man younger than 30 in good health.

The gene calls are TRBV2 and TRBJ2-2, with D perhaps matching TRBD1 (6 bases). The CDR3 is 14 amino acids. Trimming removed 6 bases at V and 2 bases at J, with 10 bases between. Germline CDR1 reads SNHLY; CDR2 reads FYNNEI. CDR3 in DNA: TGTGCCAGCAGGAGGACAGAAAACACCGGGGAGCTGTTTTTT. Translation: CASRRTENTGELFF.

This chain links TRBV7-2 with TRBJ2-3; D not certain. Germline V lookup: CDR1 SGHTA, CDR2 FQGNSA. This CDR3 has 14 residues. V lost 5 bases and J 2 bases, leaving 11 bases between the germline ends. The CDR3 loop is CASSHSVFTDTQYF. The CDR3, as DNA: TGTGCCAGCAGCCACAGCGTTTTCACAGATACGCAGTATTTT.

The rearrangement links TRBV7-2 to TRBJ1-5; 8 nucleotides agree with TRBD1. This CDR3 comprises 15 residues. V trimming: 5 bases; J trimming: 6 bases; junction bases outside the gene matches: 9. CDR1 is SGHTA, CDR2 FQGNSA, per germline. CDR3 sequence reads: CASSRQGNTFQPQHF. The DNA for the CDR3 is TGTGCCAGCAGCAGACAGGGGAATACTTTTCAGCCCCAGCATTTT.

The chain is built from TRBV7-2 and TRBJ2-7; TRBD2 agrees at 7 bases. CDR1 and CDR2 (germline): SGHTA, FQGNSA. The V and J ends lost 5 bases and 2 bases, in that order; junction bases with no gene match: 6. This CDR3 has 14 amino acids. CDR3: CASSPERDAYEQYF. The DNA for the CDR3 is TGTGCCAGCAGCCCCGAGCGGGATGCCTACGAGCAGTACTTC.

This clone was seen only a few times. The chain has TRBV2 and TRBJ1-4, with 7 bases aligning to TRBD1. This CDR3 is built from 13 residues. Germline lookup yields CDR1 SNHLY and CDR2 FYNNEI. Losses at the gene ends were 7 bases for V and 3 bases for J; bases not matched to a gene: 2. CDR3: CASMQGANEKLFF. CDR3 bases: TGTGCCAGCATGCAGGGGGCTAATGAAAAACTGTTTTTT.

This clone appeared a single time. This chain uses TRBV7-2 with TRBJ2-2, with D uncertain. CDR1 is SGHTA, CDR2 FQGNSA, per germline. The CDR3 contains 12 residues. Trimming shortened V by 6 bases and J by 8 bases, and 10 bases separated the two germline ends. CDR3 in DNA: TGTGCCAGCAGAGCCCTGGGGGGGGAGCTGTTTTTT. Protein product: CASRALGGELFF.

The J gene is TRBJ2-4, the V gene TRBV5-6, with D perhaps TRBD1 (6 bases). CDR1 is SGHDT and CDR2 is YYEEEE in the germline V gene. The CDR3 totals 15 residues. Trimming removed 3 bases at V and 1 base at J, with 11 bases between. CDR3 bases: TGTGCCAGCAGCTCCACAGGGAAGGCCAAAAACATTCAGTACTTC. It specifies CASSSTGKAKNIQYF.

The chain carries TRBV2 and TRBJ2-5, with a tentative D call TRBD1 (5 bases). V was trimmed by 8 bases and J by 5 bases, leaving 12 bases between them. Per the germline V gene, CDR1 is SNHLY and CDR2 is FYNNEI. The length of the CDR3 is 12 residues. The CDR3 coding sequence is TGTGCCAGCCGGGCTGCAGGGGAGACCCAGTACTTC. Its translation is CASRAAGETQYF.

The chain joins TRBV29-1 to TRBJ2-5; no clear D gene. This CDR3 comprises 13 residues. Germline assignment: CDR1 SQVTM and CDR2 ANQGSEA. Deletions cut 4 bases from V and 0 bases from J, with 9 bases between. The CDR3 DNA follows: TGCAGCGTTGGAAACATGTACCAAGAGACCCAGTACTTC. Amino acids: CSVGNMYQETQYF.

V usage is TRBV9 and J usage is TRBJ2-1; weak D call: TRBD1 (5 bases). The CDR3 contains 15 residues. CDR1 is SGDLS and CDR2 is YYNGEE in the germline V gene. Deletions cut 0 bases from V and 2 bases from J, with 9 bases between. CDR3 protein: CASSVVPGTYNEQFF. In nucleotides, the CDR3 is TGTGCCAGCAGCGTAGTCCCAGGGACCTACAATGAGCAGTTCTTC.

With respect to this clone: The same CDR3 is also encoded by other DNA sequences in this sample. The chain carries TRBV11-2 and TRBJ2-7, with 10 bases lining up with TRBD2. The CDR3 covers 15 residues. The germline V gene has CDR1 SGHAT and CDR2 FQNNGV. V gave up 1 base and J gave up 3 bases; unmatched junction bases: 3. Here the CDR3 reads CASSLGPSGSYEQYF. The CDR3 DNA follows: TGTGCCAGCAGCTTAGGGCCTAGCGGGAGCTACGAGCAGTACTTC.

The chain is built from TRBV11-2 and TRBJ2-3, with 12 bases that match TRBD2. Per germline, CDR1 SGHAT and CDR2 FQNNGV. The CDR3 length is 15 residues. The V segment lost 7 bases and the J segment 9 bases; nucleotides outside the gene matches: 11. DNA for the CDR3: TGTGCCAGCACCTTGACTAGCGGGAGCGGGGGGACGCAGTATTTT. Protein: CASTLTSGSGGTQYF. The full variable domain, with the rest looked up from reference TRBV11-2 and TRBJ2-3, is EAGVAQSPRYKIIEKRQSVAFWCNPISGHATLYWYQQILGQGPKLLIQFQNNGVVDDSQLPKDRFSAERLKGVDSTLKIQPAKLEDSAVYLCASTLTSGSGGTQYFGPGTRLTVL.

The chain links TRBV9 to TRBJ1-2, with D possibly TRBD1 on 5 matching bases. CDR1 and CDR2 from the germline V gene are SGDLS and YYNGEE. This CDR3 is built from 14 residues. V was trimmed by 3 bases and J by 1 base, leaving 10 bases between them. CDR3 bases: TGTGCCAGCAGCGCCCCAGGGAATAACTATGGCTACACCTTC. This encodes CASSAPGNNYGYTF.

This chain uses TRBV29-1 with TRBJ2-5, with TRBD2 matching over 7 bases. The V gene end was trimmed by 2 bases and the J gene end by 1 base; junction bases not matched to a gene: 7. This CDR3 region has 15 residues. From germline, CDR1 is SQVTM and CDR2 ANQGSEA. The CDR3 here is CSVERASGPQETQYF. The DNA for the CDR3 is TGCAGCGTTGAAAGGGCTAGCGGACCCCAAGAGACCCAGTACTTC.

The chain is built from TRBV10-1 and TRBJ2-1, with TRBD2 matching over 10 bases. Germline lookup yields CDR1 WNHNN and CDR2 SYGVQD (reference sequence). CDR3 length equals 15 residues. V lost 6 bases, J lost 0 bases, and 2 bases stayed unmatched. Here the CDR3 reads CASSPSGSSYNEQFF. The CDR3 bases are TGCGCCAGCAGCCCTAGCGGGAGCTCCTACAATGAGCAGTTCTTC.

The CDR3 loop reads CATDPPRNGGEQYF. The CDR3 DNA reads as TGTGCCACCGACCCTCCCAGGAATGGGGGCGAGCAGTACTTC. V and J are TRBV6-1 and TRBJ2-7; either TRBD1 or TRBD2 may supply D (5 bases each). The length of the CDR3 is 14 residues. Trimming pared 10 bases from V and 6 bases from J, leaving 22 bases between. The germline CDR1 and CDR2 sequences are MNHNS and SASEGT.

The gene calls are TRBV28 and TRBJ2-7, with D uncertain. The CDR3 covers 14 residues. Germline CDR1 reads MDHEN; CDR2 reads SYDVKM. Trimming removed 7 bases from V and 2 bases from J, with 15 bases in between. The CDR3 loop reads CASTRAGVAYEQYF. CDR3 sequence (DNA): TGTGCCAGCACCCGGGCTGGGGTTGCCTACGAGCAGTACTTC.

With respect to this clone: Germline is not matched at one junction end, which may reflect a read error. The genes are TRBV7-7 and TRBJ1-4, with D possibly matching TRBD1 (6 bases). Germline assignment: CDR1 SSHAT and CDR2 FNYEAQ (reference sequence). The CDR3 loop spans 14 amino acids. CDR3 sequence (DNA): TGTGCTAGCAGCTTAGGAGGGGGTAATGAAAAACTGTTTTTT. Its protein is CASSLGGGNEKLFF.

This sequence joins TRBV6-1 and TRBJ2-1, with TRBD2 matching 9 bases. The germline gives CDR1 MNHNS, CDR2 SASEGT. The CDR3 extends over 13 amino acids. The CDR3: CRAGGSSYNEQFF. Written as DNA, the CDR3 is TGTCGCGCGGGGGGGAGCTCCTACAATGAGCAGTTCTTC.

The CDR3 region has the DNA TGTGCCAGCAGCTTCAGACAGCCCCTAGCGAGGCGAACCCAAGAGACCCAGTACTTC. Protein sequence: CASSFRQPLARRTQETQYF. This chain joins TRBV5-4 and TRBJ2-5; possible D gene TRBD2, 6 bases. V shed 2 bases and J shed 1 base, with 24 bases lying between them. Looked up from germline, CDR1 is SGHNT and CDR2 is YYREEE (reference sequence). There are 19 residues in the CDR3.

The rearrangement uses TRBV19 and TRBJ1-2, with 12 bases fitting TRBD1. Germline V gene lookup returns CDR1 LNHDA and CDR2 SQIVND (reference sequence). Trimming removed 3 bases from V and 8 bases from J; junction bases left unmatched: 7. CDR3 length: 15 amino acids. CDR3 protein: CASSMQGQGATGYTF. CDR3 in DNA: TGTGCCAGTAGTATGCAGGGACAGGGGGCGACGGGCTACACCTTC.

Details on this clone: At the DNA level, this CDR3 is encoded by other sequences in the same sample as well. The chain uses TRBV5-1 and TRBJ2-7, with TRBD1 identical over 7 bases. CDR1 and CDR2 from the germline V gene are SGHRS and YFSETQ. This CDR3 spans 13 amino acids. The ends lost 3 bases at V and 4 bases at J; junction bases unmatched: 4. The CDR3 sequence: CASSSSQGYEQYF. CDR3 nucleotides: TGCGCCAGCAGCTCATCACAGGGGTACGAGCAGTACTTC.

On this clone itself: Other DNA sequences within the sample encode an identical CDR3. The CDR3 sequence is CASSVQETQYF. The CDR3 nucleotides read TGTGCCAGCAGTGTTCAAGAGACCCAGTACTTC. The chain couples TRBV2 to TRBJ2-5; D call uncertain. Germline CDR1 and CDR2: SNHLY and FYNNEI. V lost 4 bases, J lost 2 bases, and 2 bases lay in between. The CDR3 contains 11 residues.